This T cell receptor (beta chain) originates from a study of shared clonotypes between healthy human individuals. All donors were Caucasian adults living in Nashville, Tennessee. Germline assignment: CDR1 MDHEN and CDR2 SYDVKM. Trimming took 5 bases from V and 0 from J, leaving 8 bases between them. The CDR3 runs to 14 residues. Method: immunoSEQ multiplex PCR; TCRdb's copy keeps in-frame clones and lacks some. The table shows hundreds of thousands of clones, with around 81% occurring only once. This sequence was found in a woman aged 35 to 49 in good health. Some clones in this sample may be carry-over from other donors' samples. This rearrangement joins TRBV28 to TRBJ1-3; D may be TRBD1 (5 bases). Sequencing was carried out using PBMCs. The CDR3 loop reads CASSTTASGNTIYF. The CDR3 DNA is TGTGCCAGCAGTACGACAGCCTCTGGAAACACCATATATTTT.